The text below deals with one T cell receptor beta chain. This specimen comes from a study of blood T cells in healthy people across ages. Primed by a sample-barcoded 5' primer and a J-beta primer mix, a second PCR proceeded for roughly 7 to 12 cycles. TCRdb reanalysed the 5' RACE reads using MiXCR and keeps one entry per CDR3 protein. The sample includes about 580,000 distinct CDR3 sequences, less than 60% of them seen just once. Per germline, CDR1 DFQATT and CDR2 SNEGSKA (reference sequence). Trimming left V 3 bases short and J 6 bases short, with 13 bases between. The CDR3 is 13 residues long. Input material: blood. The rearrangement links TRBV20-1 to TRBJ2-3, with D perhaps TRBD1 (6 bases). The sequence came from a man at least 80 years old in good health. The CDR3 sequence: CSASLGARDTQYF. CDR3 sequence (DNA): TGCAGTGCTAGTCTGGGGGCCAGGGATACGCAGTATTTT.